Presented here are 16 T cell receptor beta chains from one specimen sequenced in a study of spatial heterogeneity in lung cancer (dated by TCRdb to about 2019). The time point label on this specimen signifies: sample taken at primary tumor resection. General findings and caveats noted by the study authors: The tumor nonsynonymous mutation count correlated with the number of expanded alpha and beta TCRs within the tumor.

The library was generated by 5' RACE. TCRdb records NextSeq 500 as the sequencer. TCRdb trimmed public reads at Q25 via fastp, called clones via MiXCR and kept in-frame beta chains. Records with the same CDR3 protein are collapsed into one entry carrying the most frequent genes and DNA. Counted in this sample were approximately 9,600 distinct CDR3 sequences; 12% of them appeared once. The ten biggest clones cover roughly a tenth of the sample. Their antigens are not known. Sequencing was performed on lung tumor tissue, taken at surgery. The receptors originated from a male donor with early-stage non-small cell lung cancer.

In its sample, this clonotype was seen many times. The rearrangement joins TRBV7-9 to TRBJ1-1; D remains unclear. The CDR3 contains 14 residues. Trimming pared 1 base from V and 3 bases from J, leaving 9 bases between. Germline V gene data show CDR1 as SEHNR and CDR2 as FQNEAQ (reference sequence). CDR3 DNA: TGTGCCAGCAGCTTAGACGGATTGGACACTGAAGCTTTCTTT. It is translated as CASSLDGLDTEAFF.

This clonotype has at least ten counts. The chain joins TRBV7-2 to TRBJ1-2, with TRBD1 as a possible D gene (5 bases). The CDR3 spans 13 residues. CDR1 is SGHTA, CDR2 FQGNSA, per germline. The germline V and J ends were trimmed by 2 bases and 4 bases, with 8 bases remaining between them. The CDR3 spells CASSLRGSYGYTF. The CDR3 coding sequence is TGTGCCAGCAGCTTACGGGGGTCCTATGGCTACACCTTC.

By share, this clonotype counts as medium-sized (0.01 to 0.1%). Here the CDR3 DNA reads TGTGCCAGTGGCCGGCTGAACACTGAAGCTTTCTTT. As protein: CASGRLNTEAFF. The chain has TRBV3-1 and TRBJ1-1; D gene ambiguous. This CDR3 is built from 12 residues. CDR1 LGHDT and CDR2 YNNKEL come from the germline V gene (reference sequence). Trimming shortened V by 9 bases and J by 0 bases, and 8 bases separated the two germline ends. Combining the CDR3 with reference TRBV3-1 and TRBJ1-1 gives the whole variable domain DTAVSQTPKYLVTQMGNDKSIKCEQNLGHDTMYWYKQDSKKFLKIMFSYNNKELIINETVPNRFSPKSPDKAHLNLHINSLELGDSAVYFCASGRLNTEAFFGQGTRLTVV.

This clonotype has at least ten counts. The chain joins TRBV10-3 to TRBJ1-4; TRBD1 aligns across 7 bases. The CDR3 has 14 amino acids. Germline V CDR1 and CDR2: ENHRY, SYGVKD. The ends lost 2 bases at V and 3 bases at J; junction bases unmatched: 0. The CDR3: CAISEDRANEKLFF. The CDR3 DNA is TGTGCCATCAGTGAGGACAGGGCTAATGAAAAACTGTTTTTT.

This clonotype was counted only a few times. V and J are TRBV5-1 and TRBJ1-1; D gene unclear. The CDR3 is 15 residues long. V was clipped by 4 bases and J by 1 base, with 14 bases between them. Germline V gives CDR1 SGHRS, CDR2 YFSETQ. Here the CDR3 reads CASSPIQLGNTEAFF. In DNA, the CDR3 is TGCGCCAGCAGCCCGATTCAATTGGGGAACACTGAAGCTTTCTTT.

This clonotype has a count of ten or more. The V call is TRBV11-3, the J call TRBJ2-7; unclear D gene. The germline CDR1 and CDR2 sequences are SGHNT and YENEEA. V lost 0 bases, J lost 6 bases, and 9 bases lay in between. The CDR3 loop spans 13 amino acids. CDR3 bases: TGTGCCAGCAGCTTAGATTGGGCCGGCGAGCAGTACTTC. Its translation is CASSLDWAGEQYF.

The V and J genes are TRBV5-1 and TRBJ2-3; D is ambiguous. The CDR3 covers 14 residues. Per the germline V gene, CDR1 is SGHRS and CDR2 is YFSETQ. The V gene lost 2 bases and the J gene lost 4 bases, with 11 bases spanning the gap. In nucleotides, the CDR3 is TGCGCCAGCAGCTTTGACCGCCCTGCAGATACGCAGTATTTT. This sequence encodes CASSFDRPADTQYF.

The chain employs TRBV5-1 and TRBJ1-1; D possibly corresponds to TRBD1 (6 bases). The CDR3 runs 14 residues. The V and J ends lost 1 base and 5 bases respectively, with 12 bases between them. CDR1 SGHRS and CDR2 YFSETQ come from the germline V gene. CDR3 in amino acids: CASSLLQGRTEAFF. The DNA for the CDR3 is TGCGCCAGCAGCTTGTTACAGGGTAGGACTGAAGCTTTCTTT.

The chain is built from TRBV12-3 or TRBV12-4 and TRBJ1-1, with no clear D. This CDR3 has 15 residues. Trimming took 3 bases from V and 7 from J, leaving 18 bases between them. The CDR3 sequence is CASSFYSTSEVEAFF. The CDR3 bases are TGTGCCAGCAGTTTCTATTCTACCTCTGAGGTTGAAGCTTTCTTT.

This clonotype was seen many times. The chain recombines TRBV7-9 with TRBJ1-1; D gene ambiguous. CDR1 and CDR2 from the germline V gene are SEHNR and FQNEAQ (reference sequence). V lost 2 bases and J lost 4, with 14 bases in between. This CDR3 has 15 residues. CDR3 DNA sequence: TGTGCCAGCAGCTTATCCGGGGTACGGGGCACTGAAGCTTTCTTT. It is translated as CASSLSGVRGTEAFF.

There are many counts of this clonotype. V gene TRBV19 combines with J gene TRBJ2-3; D remains ambiguous. Trimming removed 6 bases at V and 2 bases at J, with 9 bases between. Germline V CDR1 and CDR2: LNHDA, SQIVND (reference sequence). This CDR3 comprises 13 residues. In nucleotides, the CDR3 is TGTGCCAGTAGCGGTATCTCCACAGATACGCAGTATTTT. Translating gives CASSGISTDTQYF.

The chain has TRBV5-4 and TRBJ2-2, with D hard to call. Trimming removed 3 bases at V and 4 bases at J, with 10 bases between. The CDR3 totals 14 residues. CDR1 and CDR2 from the germline V gene are SGHNT and YYREEE (reference sequence). DNA for the CDR3: TGTGCCAGCAGCTCAACTACAGCCACCGGGGAGCTGTTTTTT. It translates to CASSSTTATGELFF.

The V call is TRBV30, the J call TRBJ2-1; D unresolved. CDR1 and CDR2 from the germline V gene are GTSNPN and SVGIG (reference sequence). The V and J ends lost 2 bases and 5 bases respectively, with 10 bases between them. CDR3 length equals 13 residues. The CDR3 loop reads CAWSNNRHNEQFF. Here the CDR3 DNA reads TGTGCCTGGAGTAACAACCGGCACAATGAGCAGTTCTTC.

Many counts were recorded for this clonotype. The chain combines TRBV12-3 or TRBV12-4 with TRBJ1-5; 8 nucleotides align to TRBD1. J was trimmed by 7 bases and V by 6 bases; bases with no gene match: 8. This CDR3 region has 14 residues. The CDR3 nucleotides read TGTGCCAGCAGCAGGACAGGGAGGGGGCAGCCCCAGCATTTT. Translating it yields CASSRTGRGQPQHF.

This clonotype was counted ten times or more. The chain uses TRBV5-1 and TRBJ2-3; 11 bases line up with TRBD2. J gave up 2 bases and V 5 bases, and 4 bases lay outside the gene matches. The CDR3 length is 15 residues. Germline-derived CDR1 and CDR2 are SGHRS and YFSETQ. The CDR3 reads CASRTSGANTDTQYF. CDR3 sequence (DNA): TGCGCCAGCAGGACTAGCGGGGCTAACACAGATACGCAGTATTTT.

This clonotype was recorded many times. This sequence joins TRBV12-3 or TRBV12-4 and TRBJ1-5; 8 nucleotides align to TRBD1. V was pared by 6 bases and J by 0 bases, with 10 bases of the junction left unmatched. The CDR3 has 17 residues. CDR3 in DNA: TGTGCCAGCAGCCTGGGACAGGAGATCTATAGCAATCAGCCCCAGCATTTT. Translation gives CASSLGQEIYSNQPQHF.